These T cell receptor beta chains were read from a single sample in a study of cytomegalovirus exposure and HLA in healthy donors. Sequencing used immunoSEQ multiplex PCR; TCRdb keeps in-frame clones, though not all of them. In the table there are about 140,000 clones, about three quarters of which are singletons. The sample comprised PBMCs. Source of these receptors: a man between 35 and 55 years old in good health and CMV-seropositive. CDR3s include the opening cysteine and the closing phenylalanine or tryptophan. The D gene is left open where the match is weak. The size of a clone is reported for some rows only, either as once, few or many, or as a class for expanded clones.

d_call	clone_size	v_call	cdr3_length	j_call	cdr3_nt	cdr3_aa
.	.	TRBV29-1	16	TRBJ2-3	TGCAGCGTTCGCGTCCTACTAGAGCCCCCACCAGATACGCAGTATTTT	CSVRVLLEPPPDTQYF
.	.	TRBV11-2	13	TRBJ1-1	TGTGCCAGCAGCCCCCGGTCGAACACTGAAGCTTTCTTT	CASSPRSNTEAFF
.	.	TRBV18	14	TRBJ1-2	TGTGCCAGCTCACCCGGGCAGGGCGGCTATGGCTACACCTTC	CASSPGQGGYGYTF
TRBD1	.	TRBV19	16	TRBJ2-7	TGTGCCAGTTCCCGCACCGGGACAGGGGGCCTCTACGAGCAGTACTTC	CASSRTGTGGLYEQYF
TRBD1	few	TRBV4-2	13	TRBJ1-4	TGTGCCAGCAGTAGACAGGGGGATGAAAAACTGTTTTTT	CASSRQGDEKLFF
TRBD2	.	TRBV27	16	TRBJ2-7	TGTGCCAGCAGTTTCCGCGGACTAGCGGGAGTAGTAGAGCAGTACTTC	CASSFRGLAGVVEQYF
.	.	TRBV7-9	15	TRBJ2-7	TGTGCCAGCAGCTTAGCACAGGGTCAGAGGTACGAGCAGTACTTC	CASSLAQGQRYEQYF
.	.	TRBV5-6	15	TRBJ2-7	TGTGCCAGCAGCTTGTCCGGGGAGAGCTCCTACGAGCAGTACTTC	CASSLSGESSYEQYF
.	.	TRBV19	15	TRBJ1-1	TGTGCCAGTAGTATAGTCTCACAGGGAAACACTGAAGCTTTCTTT	CASSIVSQGNTEAFF
TRBD2	.	TRBV10-2	15	TRBJ2-1	TGCGCCAGCAGACTAGCGGGGGGTCCTTACAATGAGCAGTTCTTC	CASRLAGGPYNEQFF
.	.	TRBV5-1	15	TRBJ2-1	TGCGCCAGCAGTCCCGGGACTCTTAAATACAATGAGCAGTTCTTC	CASSPGTLKYNEQFF
.	few	TRBV27	17	TRBJ2-1	TGTGCCAGCAGTTTGGTCCCCACTAGCCCCCTCTACAATGAGCAGTTCTTC	CASSLVPTSPLYNEQFF
.	few	TRBV14	14	TRBJ2-7	TGTGCCAGCAGCCAAGGGCGGGCAGGCTACGAGCAGTACTTC	CASSQGRAGYEQYF
TRBD1	.	TRBV28	15	TRBJ1-2	TGTGCCAGCAGTTCCTCGGCAGGGGGCGCGAGTGGCTACACCTTC	CASSSSAGGASGYTF
TRBD2	.	TRBV2	14	TRBJ2-3	TGTGCCACTAAGCGGGAGGGCACCACAGATACGCAGTATTTT	CATKREGTTDTQYF
.	.	TRBV6-5	13	TRBJ2-5	TGTGCCAGCAGTTGGACAGTCCAAGAGACCCAGTACTTC	CASSWTVQETQYF
.	few	TRBV5-1	16	TRBJ1-6	TGCGCCAGCAGCTTGTTGGGTGGGGGGAATAATTCACCCCTCCACTTT	CASSLLGGGNNSPLHF
TRBD1	few	TRBV6-5	15	TRBJ1-1	TGTGCCAGCAGTCTCAAGACAGGGAAGAACACTGAAGCTTTCTTT	CASSLKTGKNTEAFF
.	.	TRBV6-5	13	TRBJ2-4	TGTGCCAGCAGTTATAGGGGTTACGACATTCAGTACTTC	CASSYRGYDIQYF
TRBD2	.	TRBV7-6	16	TRBJ2-3	TGTGCCAGCAGCTTATTGGCGGGGGGCGGCACAGATACGCAGTATTTT	CASSLLAGGGTDTQYF
.	.	TRBV2	15	TRBJ1-6	TGTGCCAGCGGAGGGGCAGTGTCAGGGAATTCACCCCTCCACTTT	CASGGAVSGNSPLHF
TRBD1	.	TRBV6-5	14	TRBJ2-7	TGTGCCAGCAGTTACTCGACAGGGCTATACGAGCAGTACTTC	CASSYSTGLYEQYF
TRBD2	.	TRBV19	17	TRBJ2-6	TGTGCCAGTAGTATAGGGCGGGGGGCGCCTGGGGCCAACGTCCTGACTTTC	CASSIGRGAPGANVLTF
.	.	TRBV23-1	14	TRBJ1-1	TGCGCCAGCAGTCTTCCGGGGGTGAACACTGAAGCTTTCTTT	CASSLPGVNTEAFF
.	.	TRBV19	15	TRBJ1-5	TGTGCCAGTAGTATAGATCGTCGGGGCAATCAGCCCCAGCATTTT	CASSIDRRGNQPQHF
.	.	TRBV19	12	TRBJ1-3	TGTGCCAGTAGTAGCAGGGGAAACACCATATATTTT	CASSSRGNTIYF
.	.	TRBV18	14	TRBJ1-1	TGTGCCAGCTCCCCTGGGAGGCCTCAGGATGTAGCTTTCTTT	CASSPGRPQDVAFF
.	.	TRBV2	13	TRBJ2-7	TGTGCCAGCAGTGATAGGGGTACCTACGAGCAGTACTTC	CASSDRGTYEQYF
TRBD1	.	TRBV6-6	13	TRBJ2-7	TGTGCCAGCAGTTACCCCCAGGGGGACGAGCAGTACTTC	CASSYPQGDEQYF
.	.	TRBV6-9	14	TRBJ2-7	TGTGCCGACCCTCCGGGGGGCCCCTCCTACGAGCAGTACTTC	CADPPGGPSYEQYF
TRBD2	.	TRBV2	13	TRBJ2-1	TGTGCCAGTGTTGGACTAGCGGGACAGGAGCAGTTCTTC	CASVGLAGQEQFF
TRBD2	.	TRBV7-9	14	TRBJ2-5	TGTGCCAGCAGCATTGGACTAGCGGTAGAGACCCAGTACTTC	CASSIGLAVETQYF
TRBD1	.	TRBV11-2	16	TRBJ2-7	TGTGCCAGCAGCTTAGCAAGGACAGGGGGGTCCTACGAGCAGTACTTC	CASSLARTGGSYEQYF
.	few	TRBV28	11	TRBJ2-7	TGTGCCAGCAGTTCATCCTACGAGCAGTACTTC	CASSSSYEQYF
.	.	TRBV5-1	13	TRBJ1-4	TGCGCCAGCGCAGGGGTGGCTAATGAAAAACTGTTTTTT	CASAGVANEKLFF
.	.	TRBV4-3	14	TRBJ1-2	TGCGCCAGCAGCCGGACCGGGGCTAACTATGGCTACACCTTC	CASSRTGANYGYTF
.	.	TRBV20-1	11	TRBJ1-1	TGCAGTGCTCTGCTAACCACTGAAGCTTTCTTT	CSALLTTEAFF
.	.	TRBV5-1	14	TRBJ2-5	TGCGCCAGCAGCTTGGTCCCAGCCGGGGAGACCCAGTACTTC	CASSLVPAGETQYF
.	.	TRBV7-7	15	TRBJ2-5	TGTGCTAGCAGCCGCGGGGGCGGGGGCGCCGGGACCCAGTACTTC	CASSRGGGGAGTQYF
.	.	TRBV19	15	TRBJ1-1	TGTGCCAGTAGTGACTCGGGACATGCGAACACTGAAGCTTTCTTT	CASSDSGHANTEAFF
.	.	TRBV6-5	12	TRBJ1-1	TGTGCCAGCAGTCGCCGACACTCCGAAGCTTTCTTT	CASSRRHSEAFF